This T cell receptor beta chain was sequenced for a study of vaccination and CD4 T cells after COVID-19. Study-level background: Each post-COVID sample was drawn after diagnosis, and the median interval was 101 days (range 35 to 161). Study findings and constraints: Only after vaccination were a median roughly 90% of convalescents' reactive clones seen. Median SARS-CoV-2-reactive clonotype numbers went up from roughly 19 to 38, but not significantly.

The Oncomine TCR Beta short-read assay was what sequenced the DNA obtained from cultured CD4+ T cells. One entry per CDR3 protein, called by TCRdb with MiXCR from the PCR reads. The sample carries about 9,600 distinct CDR3 sequences, about a quarter recorded once. This clonotype was seen only once. As yet, its antigen is unknown. The junction departs from the called germline gene at one end, perhaps through a read error. The germline gives CDR1 SGHTA, CDR2 FQGTGA. The CDR3 sequence is 17 residues long. Treatment given: roughly 10-day PBMC culture with coronavirus spike peptide pools or control peptides (ViraFEST assay). Cultures used some 2 million PBMCs per well, approximately 9.8 IU/ml IL-2 and 8.5 to 10 ug/ml peptides.

The sequence derives from a human donor who had recovered from COVID-19. The V and J genes are TRBV7-3 and TRBJ2-1, with 11 bases lining up with TRBD2. Specimen: CD4+ T cells from blood, cultured in vitro, collected after SARS-CoV-2 vaccination. CDR3 in DNA: TGTGCCAGCAGCTCCCGGCCGCTAGCGGGAGGCTACAATGAGCAGCTCTTC. Residues: CASSSRPLAGGYNEQLF.